This T cell receptor (beta chain) came from a study of identical twins. Study observations and caveats: In cord blood, abundant beta clonotypes had fewer insertions; memory showed no trend.

About this clonotype: What it recognizes is unknown.

TCRdb itself ran the 5' RACE reads through MiXCR, one entry per CDR3 protein. Here the sample spans about 200,000 distinct CDR3 sequences, 15% to 20% being singletons. Healthy Caucasians supplied all donations. The same data also went into a second study, on T cells expressing NK-cell markers. From that second work: The study drew TCR beta repertoires from sorted CD3+CD56+NKG2C+, CD3+CD56+NKG2C- and CD3+CD56-NKG2C+ T cells.

The material sequenced was CD8+ T cells sorted from blood. The TCR originated in a woman in her late teens or twenties in good health.

The CDR3 here is CASSLGHDSNQPQHF. CDR3 DNA sequence: TGTGCCAGCAGCTTAGGACACGATAGCAATCAGCCCCAGCATTTT. This chain uses TRBV11-2 with TRBJ1-5; D unresolved. CDR3 size: 15 residues. Germline loops: CDR1 SGHAT, CDR2 FQNNGV. V shed 1 base and J shed 0 bases, with 7 bases lying between them. Complete variable domain (other parts from reference TRBV11-2 and TRBJ1-5): EAGVAQSPRYKIIEKRQSVAFWCNPISGHATLYWYQQILGQGPKLLIQFQNNGVVDDSQLPKDRFSAERLKGVDSTLKIQPAKLEDSAVYLCASSLGHDSNQPQHFGDGTRLSIL.